These 6 T cell receptor beta chains were all obtained from the same sample, sequenced in a study of shared clonotypes between healthy human individuals. Using immunoSEQ multiplex PCR, the repertoire was profiled, and TCRdb retains in-frame clones only, with some absent. The table lists fewer than 850,000 clones, 90% of them singletons. Input material: memory CD8+ T cells from PBMCs. As for subset: CD45RO+ cells pooled with CCR7-negative TemRA cells. The receptors come from a man between 18 and 29 years old in good health. Some clones in this sample may be carry-over from other donors' samples.

V usage is TRBV27 and J usage is TRBJ1-2; no definite D call. This CDR3 comprises 13 residues. Germline CDR1 is MNHEY and CDR2 is SMNVEV (reference sequence). Trimming took off 5 bases at V and 3 bases at J, with 10 bases between the two ends. CDR3 protein: CASSLGSYYGYTF. CDR3 coding DNA: TGTGCCAGCAGTCTCGGGAGCTACTATGGCTACACCTTC.

The chain employs TRBV10-3 and TRBJ2-2; the match to TRBD2 covers 12 bases. Per the germline V gene, CDR1 is ENHRY and CDR2 is SYGVKD. Unmatched junction bases numbered 8, after V lost 4 bases and J lost 5 bases. The CDR3 runs 17 residues. The CDR3 nucleotides are TGTGCCATCAGTGCGATACTAGCGGGAGGAAGGACCGGGGAGCTGTTTTTT. It is translated as CAISAILAGGRTGELFF.

The chain links TRBV6-5 to TRBJ1-1; 7 bases are shared with TRBD1. Germline CDR1 is MNHEY and CDR2 is SVGAGI. The CDR3 has 13 residues. V lost 6 bases, J lost 8 bases, and 9 bases stayed unmatched. The CDR3 nucleotides are TGTGCCAGCAGGCCGACAGGGCATCCCGAAGCTTTCTTT. It encodes CASRPTGHPEAFF.

As regards this clone: Given a far larger clone just one base away, this is likely a sequencing read error. The V gene is TRBV9, the J gene TRBJ1-2; no clear D. Germline CDR1 is SGDLS and CDR2 is YYNGEE. This CDR3 has 16 amino acids. Trimming stripped 0 bases from V and 8 bases from J, with 20 bases between. CDR3 in amino acids: CASSVGSTIFLSGYTF. CDR3 DNA: TGTGCCAGCAGCGTAGGCAGCACCATATTCCTATCCGGCTACACCTTC.

This clone was observed once. J is TRBJ2-1 and V is TRBV9, with a possible D match to TRBD2 (6 bases). V dropped 2 bases and J dropped 10 bases, with 19 bases sitting between them. CDR3 length: 15 amino acids. The germline V gene has CDR1 SGDLS and CDR2 YYNGEE. CDR3 sequence (DNA): TGTGCCAGCAGCGTCGGCCCAAGGCGGGACGACGAGCAGTTCTTC. Its protein product is CASSVGPRRDDEQFF.

V gene TRBV7-2 combines with J gene TRBJ2-3; the match to TRBD2 covers 7 bases. This CDR3 has 15 amino acids. Losses at the gene ends were 3 bases for V and 3 bases for J; bases not matched to a gene: 6. Per germline, CDR1 SGHTA and CDR2 FQGNSA. The CDR3 loop reads CASSFYGRVTDTQYF. Here the CDR3 DNA reads TGTGCCAGCAGCTTTTATGGGAGGGTTACAGATACGCAGTATTTT.